The sequence of this T cell receptor (beta chain) was determined in a study of glioma-infiltrating T cells. The CDR3 loop spans 16 amino acids. Germline loops: CDR1 SGDLS, CDR2 YYNGEE. Unmatched junction bases numbered 10, after V lost 4 bases and J lost 6 bases. TCR alpha and beta CDR3 regions were amplified from RNA using iRepertoire nested multiplex PCR. TCRdb reprocessed the multiplex PCR reads via MiXCR and lists one record per CDR3 protein. The sample consists of roughly 120,000 distinct CDR3 sequences, 23% of them appearing once. This chain links TRBV9 with TRBJ2-3; 11 bases map to TRBD2. Sequencing was performed on glioma tissue, nonneoplastic brain tissue, or PBMCs (not recorded which). This clonotype was obtained from a human donor with low-grade glioma or glioblastoma, undergoing nonglioma brain surgery, or in good health (not recorded which). The CDR3 DNA follows: TGTGCCAGCAGCTTTACGACTAGCGGGAAGGGGGATACGCAGTATTTT. The encoded protein is CASSFTTSGKGDTQYF.